This TCR beta chain came from a study of T cells in Graves' hyperthyroidism and ophthalmopathy. Study outcomes and limitations: Most clonotypes expanded in the thyroid (above 0.001) were also present in blood.

The CDR3 loop spans 11 amino acids. The germline V gene has CDR1 MNHNS and CDR2 SASEGT. Trimming shortened V by 8 bases and J by 6 bases, and 10 bases separated the two germline ends. The CDR3 regions of TCR beta were amplified from RNA transcripts. First-round RT-PCR targeting the TCR CDR3 was performed with the HTBI primer set. Via MiXCR, TCRdb re-called the multiplex PCR reads, giving one row per CDR3 protein. The sample includes over 450,000 distinct CDR3 sequences, under 15% of them seen just once. This clonotype was picked up many times. Its antigen is not identified. Sequenced sample: blood. The source is a woman aged 18-30 years with Graves' hyperthyroidism. The chain is built from TRBV6-1 and TRBJ1-2; D remains ambiguous. For the CDR3, the DNA is TGTGCCAGCTACATCGGTGATGGCTACACCTTC. Translating it yields CASYIGDGYTF.